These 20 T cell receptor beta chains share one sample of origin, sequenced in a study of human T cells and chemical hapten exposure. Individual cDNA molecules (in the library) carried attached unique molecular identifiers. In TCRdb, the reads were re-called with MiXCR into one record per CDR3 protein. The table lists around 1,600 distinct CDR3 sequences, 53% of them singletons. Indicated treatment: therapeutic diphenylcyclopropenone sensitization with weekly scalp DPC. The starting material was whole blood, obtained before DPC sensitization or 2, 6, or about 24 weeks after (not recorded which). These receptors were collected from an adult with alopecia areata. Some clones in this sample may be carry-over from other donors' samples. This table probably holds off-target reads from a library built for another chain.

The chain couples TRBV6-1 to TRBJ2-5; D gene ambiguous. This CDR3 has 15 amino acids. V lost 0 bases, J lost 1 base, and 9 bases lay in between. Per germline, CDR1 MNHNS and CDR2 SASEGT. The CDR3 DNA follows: TGTGCCAGCAGTGAAGCGCTTGGTGCCCAAGAGACCCAGTACTTC. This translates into CASSEALGAQETQYF.

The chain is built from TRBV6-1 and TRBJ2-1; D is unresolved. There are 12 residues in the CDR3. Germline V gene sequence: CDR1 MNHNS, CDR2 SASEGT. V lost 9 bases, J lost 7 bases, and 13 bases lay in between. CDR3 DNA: TGTGCCAGTGGCTCTCCTGGTAATGAGCAGTTCTTC. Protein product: CASGSPGNEQFF.

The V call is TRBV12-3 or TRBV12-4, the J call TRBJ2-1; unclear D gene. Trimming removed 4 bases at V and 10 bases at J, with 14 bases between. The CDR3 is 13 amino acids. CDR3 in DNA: TGTGCCAGCAGTTCCCTGATTTCTGAGGAGCAGTTCTTC. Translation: CASSSLISEEQFF.

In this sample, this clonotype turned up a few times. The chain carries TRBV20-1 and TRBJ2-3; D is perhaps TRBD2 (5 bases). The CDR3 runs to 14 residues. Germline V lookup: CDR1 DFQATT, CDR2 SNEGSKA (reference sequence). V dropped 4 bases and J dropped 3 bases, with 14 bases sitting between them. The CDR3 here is CSAITQAATDTQYF. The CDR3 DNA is TGCAGTGCTATTACACAAGCGGCTACAGATACGCAGTATTTT.

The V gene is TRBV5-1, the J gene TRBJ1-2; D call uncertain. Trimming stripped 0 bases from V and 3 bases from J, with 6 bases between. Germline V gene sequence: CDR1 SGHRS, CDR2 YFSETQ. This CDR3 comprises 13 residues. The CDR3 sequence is CASSLGPDYGYTF. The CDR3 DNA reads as TGCGCCAGCAGCTTGGGTCCTGACTATGGCTACACCTTC.

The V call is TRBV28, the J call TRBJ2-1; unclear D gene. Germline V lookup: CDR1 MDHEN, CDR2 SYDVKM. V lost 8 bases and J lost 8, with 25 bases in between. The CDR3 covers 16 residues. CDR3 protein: CASGTPSGEVLYEQFF. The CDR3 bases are TGTGCCAGCGGTACTCCGTCGGGTGAAGTTCTCTATGAGCAGTTCTTC.

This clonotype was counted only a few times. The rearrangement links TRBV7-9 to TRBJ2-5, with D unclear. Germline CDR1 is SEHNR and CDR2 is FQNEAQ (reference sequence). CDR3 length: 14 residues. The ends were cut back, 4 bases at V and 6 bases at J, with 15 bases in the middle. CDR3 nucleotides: TGTGCCAGCAGCTCCCCCCTTCCGCCACAGACCCAGTACTTC. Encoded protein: CASSSPLPPQTQYF.

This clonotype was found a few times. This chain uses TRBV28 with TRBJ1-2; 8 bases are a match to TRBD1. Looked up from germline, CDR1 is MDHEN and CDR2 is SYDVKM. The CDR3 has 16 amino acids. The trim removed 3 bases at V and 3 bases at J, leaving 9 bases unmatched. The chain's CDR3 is CASSFPIGQGHYGYTF. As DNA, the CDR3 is TGTGCCAGCAGTTTCCCCATTGGACAGGGCCACTATGGCTACACCTTC.

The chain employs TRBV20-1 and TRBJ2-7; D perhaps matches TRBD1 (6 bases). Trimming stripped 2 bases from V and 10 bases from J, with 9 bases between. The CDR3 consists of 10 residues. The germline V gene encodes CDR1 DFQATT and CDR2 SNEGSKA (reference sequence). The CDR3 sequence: CSARNRAQYF. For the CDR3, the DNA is TGCAGTGCTAGAAACAGGGCCCAGTACTTC.

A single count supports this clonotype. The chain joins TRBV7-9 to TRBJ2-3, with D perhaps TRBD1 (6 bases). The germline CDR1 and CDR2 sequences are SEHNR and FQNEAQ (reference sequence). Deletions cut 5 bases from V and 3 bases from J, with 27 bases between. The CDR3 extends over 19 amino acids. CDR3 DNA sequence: TGTGCCAGCAGCGGACGCACTTTATGGGGGCCCGGTAGGACAGATACGCAGTATTTT. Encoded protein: CASSGRTLWGPGRTDTQYF.

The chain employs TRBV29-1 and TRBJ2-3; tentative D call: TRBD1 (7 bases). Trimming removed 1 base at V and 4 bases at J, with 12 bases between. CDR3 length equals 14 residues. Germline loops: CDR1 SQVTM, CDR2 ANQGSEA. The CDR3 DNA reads TGCAGCGTTGAAGGGGGCAGGGGGGCAGATACGCAGTATTTT. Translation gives CSVEGGRGADTQYF.

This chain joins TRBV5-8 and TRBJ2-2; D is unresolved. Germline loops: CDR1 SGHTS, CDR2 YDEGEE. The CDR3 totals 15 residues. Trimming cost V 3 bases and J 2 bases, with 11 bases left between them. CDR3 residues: CASSYDGENTGELFF. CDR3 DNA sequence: TGTGCCAGCAGCTACGACGGAGAAAACACCGGGGAGCTGTTTTTT.

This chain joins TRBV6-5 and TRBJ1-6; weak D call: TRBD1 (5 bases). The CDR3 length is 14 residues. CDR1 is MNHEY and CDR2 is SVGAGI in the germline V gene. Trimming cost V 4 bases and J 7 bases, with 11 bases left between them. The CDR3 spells CASSFGTANSPLHF. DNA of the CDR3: TGTGCCAGCAGTTTCGGGACGGCGAATTCACCCCTCCACTTT.

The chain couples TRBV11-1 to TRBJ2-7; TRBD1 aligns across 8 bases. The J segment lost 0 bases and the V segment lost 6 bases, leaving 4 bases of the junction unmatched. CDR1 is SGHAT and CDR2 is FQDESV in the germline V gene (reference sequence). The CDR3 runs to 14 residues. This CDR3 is CASSLDRVSYEQYF. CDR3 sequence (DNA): TGTGCCAGCAGTTTGGACAGGGTCTCCTACGAGCAGTACTTC. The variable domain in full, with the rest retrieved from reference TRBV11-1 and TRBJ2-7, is EAEVAQSPRYKITEKSQAVAFWCDPISGHATLYWYRQILGQGPELLVQFQDESVVDDSQLPKDRFSAERLKGVDSTLKIQPAELGDSAMYLCASSLDRVSYEQYFGPGTRLTVT.

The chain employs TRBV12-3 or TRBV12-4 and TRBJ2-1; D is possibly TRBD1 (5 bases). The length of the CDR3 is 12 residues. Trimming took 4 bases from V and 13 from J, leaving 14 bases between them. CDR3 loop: CASSYLTVLQFF. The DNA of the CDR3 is TGTGCCAGCAGTTACCTGACAGTACTTCAGTTCTTC.

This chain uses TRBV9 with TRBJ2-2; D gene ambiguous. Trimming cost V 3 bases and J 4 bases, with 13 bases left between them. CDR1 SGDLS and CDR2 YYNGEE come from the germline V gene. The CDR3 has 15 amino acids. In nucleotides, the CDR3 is TGTGCCAGCAGCGGTAACGCGCCGGGCACCGGGGAGCTGTTTTTT. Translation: CASSGNAPGTGELFF.

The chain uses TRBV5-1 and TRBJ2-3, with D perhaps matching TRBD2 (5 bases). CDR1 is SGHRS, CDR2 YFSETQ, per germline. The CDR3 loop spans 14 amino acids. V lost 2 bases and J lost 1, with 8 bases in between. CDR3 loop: CASSFSRGTDTQYF. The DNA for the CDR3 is TGCGCCAGCAGCTTCTCGCGGGGCACAGATACGCAGTATTTT.

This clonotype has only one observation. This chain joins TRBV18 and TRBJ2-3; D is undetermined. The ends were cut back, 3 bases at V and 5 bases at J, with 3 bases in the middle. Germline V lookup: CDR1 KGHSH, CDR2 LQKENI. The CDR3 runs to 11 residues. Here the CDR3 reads CASSPGDTQYF. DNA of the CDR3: TGTGCCAGCTCACCGGGAGATACGCAGTATTTT.

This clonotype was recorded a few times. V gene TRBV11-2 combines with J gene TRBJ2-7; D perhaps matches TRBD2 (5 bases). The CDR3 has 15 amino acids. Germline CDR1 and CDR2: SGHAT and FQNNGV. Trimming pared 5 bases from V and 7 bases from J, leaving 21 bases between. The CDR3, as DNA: TGTGCCAGCAGCCGCCCCTACGGCTCGAGGGAAGAGCAGTACTTC. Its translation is CASSRPYGSREEQYF.

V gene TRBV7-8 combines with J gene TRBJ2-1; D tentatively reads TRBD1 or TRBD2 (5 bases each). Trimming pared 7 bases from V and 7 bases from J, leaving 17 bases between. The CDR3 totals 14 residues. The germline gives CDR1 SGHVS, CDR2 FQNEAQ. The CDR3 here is CASKGPGNRNEQFF. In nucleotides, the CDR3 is TGTGCCAGCAAGGGGCCGGGGAATAGGAATGAGCAGTTCTTC.